Detailed here is one T cell receptor (beta chain). In the original analysis: Reference gene primer amplification gave estimated nucleated cell counts. The protocol was immunoSEQ multiplex PCR, while the TCRdb copy is restricted to in-frame clones and leaves out a portion. That table is the source of V, J and clone size, and D and trimming were worked out from the DNA. This sample has some 30,000 clones, with more than 65% found just once. The data derive from a study of blood T cell repertoires in COVID-19. Study summary: The origin of the acute and convalescent COVID-19 samples was the United States, Italy and Spain. Nucleic acid was either cDNA or gDNA, and it came from T cells, B-cell-depleted T cells, or PBMCs.

Trimming took off 1 base at V and 5 bases at J, with 15 bases between the two ends. This CDR3 is 17 amino acids long. The chain joins TRBV23-1 to TRBJ1-6; D may be TRBD1 (5 bases). TRBV23-1 counts as an open reading frame of uncertain function. The TCR was taken from a human donor in a cohort sampled during active COVID-19. The sequenced material came from peripheral blood. The chain's CDR3 is CASSQYRGNRNNSPLHF. The CDR3 DNA is TGCGCCAGCAGTCAATATCGGGGGAACCGTAATAATTCACCCCTCCACTTT.